This T cell receptor beta chain was observed in a study of shared clonotypes between healthy human individuals. Overall study context: The plates for each donor numbered three CD4 naive, three CD4 memory, two CD8 naive and one CD8 memory.

Findings and caveats of the study: A handful of donors shared roughly 5% of their naive CD4 clonotypes.

Notes on this clone: The antigen is not known.

Researchers ran the assay at a deep level. Assay used: immunoSEQ multiplex PCR; TCRdb lists only in-frame clones, some missing. The sample yields millions of clones, around nine tenths seen once. The V and J ends lost 10 bases and 6 bases respectively, with 13 bases between them. The CDR3 has 13 amino acids. The germline CDR1 and CDR2 sequences are MNHEY and SVGAGI. This chain links TRBV6-5 with TRBJ1-6; no firm D call. Material for sequencing was naive CD4+ T cells sorted from blood. Subset denoted: CD45RA+ positively selected. The receptor was derived from a man aged 18 to 29 in good health. CDR3 residues: CATQRRFNSPLHF. CDR3 bases: TGTGCCACCCAAAGAAGGTTTAATTCACCCCTCCACTTT.